Reported below is one T cell receptor beta chain. Its antigen is not identified. The entry originates in a study of shared clonotypes between healthy human individuals. General observations from the study: Depth was large, yet rarefaction showed that sorted-subset sequencing was incomplete. Approximately 5.1% was the fraction of naive CD4 clonotypes found shared across a few donors. The expectation was that sequencing depth would affect clonotype sharing among donors.

Replicate PCRs run on sorted subsets employed approximately 200 ng DNA, 30,000 to 35,000 T cell genomes. Here immunoSEQ multiplex PCR was the method, and the copy in TCRdb shows in-frame clones only, minus some. The sample holds under 1 million clones, around 93% seen once. CD45RO-negative, CCR7-positively selected cells formed the naive CD8 fraction, excluding terminally differentiated effector memory CD45RA+ cells. V was trimmed by 3 bases and J by 3 bases, leaving 13 bases between them. The CDR3 totals 14 residues. Germline V gene lookup returns CDR1 SGDLS and CDR2 YYNGEE. The receptor's source is a man in his thirties or forties in good health. The rearrangement joins TRBV9 to TRBJ2-7; no clear D gene. Sequenced input: naive CD8+ T cells sorted from blood. CDR3 coding DNA: TGTGCCAGCAGCGCCCAGAGTACCAACTACGAGCAGTACTTC. It specifies CASSAQSTNYEQYF.